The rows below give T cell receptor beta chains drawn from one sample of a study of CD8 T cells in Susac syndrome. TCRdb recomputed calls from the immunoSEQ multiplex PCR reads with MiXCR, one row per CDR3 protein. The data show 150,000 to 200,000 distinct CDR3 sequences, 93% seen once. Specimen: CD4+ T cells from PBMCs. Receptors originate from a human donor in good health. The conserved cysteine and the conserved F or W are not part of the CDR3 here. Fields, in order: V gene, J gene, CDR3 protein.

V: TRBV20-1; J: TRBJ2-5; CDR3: SALSDAPETQY
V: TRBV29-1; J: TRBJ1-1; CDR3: SVGMGGTEAF
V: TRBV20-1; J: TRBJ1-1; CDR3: SARPGGGTEAF
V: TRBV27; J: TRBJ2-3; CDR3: ASSFRLAGGVRTDTQY
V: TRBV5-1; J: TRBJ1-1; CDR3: ASSLGFGSGNTEAF
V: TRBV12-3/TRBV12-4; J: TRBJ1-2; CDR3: ASSLKSTGTEGYT
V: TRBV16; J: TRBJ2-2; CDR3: ASSQRSGGTGELF
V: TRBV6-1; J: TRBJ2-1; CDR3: ASSGGTGGIEQF
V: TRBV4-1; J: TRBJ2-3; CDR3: ASRPSGGTMLTDTQY
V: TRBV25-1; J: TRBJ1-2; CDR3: ASSESGTAYGYT
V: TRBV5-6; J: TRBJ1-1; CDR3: ASSFSTAWGTEAF
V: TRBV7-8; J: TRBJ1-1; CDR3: ASSSLQGVGLITEAF
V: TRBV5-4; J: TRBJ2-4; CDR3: ASSPQVAKNIQY
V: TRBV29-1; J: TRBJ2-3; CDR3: SVEGGDTQY
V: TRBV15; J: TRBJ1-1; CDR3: ATSRDGAGTEAF
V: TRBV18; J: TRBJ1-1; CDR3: ASSPLTGQGNTEAF